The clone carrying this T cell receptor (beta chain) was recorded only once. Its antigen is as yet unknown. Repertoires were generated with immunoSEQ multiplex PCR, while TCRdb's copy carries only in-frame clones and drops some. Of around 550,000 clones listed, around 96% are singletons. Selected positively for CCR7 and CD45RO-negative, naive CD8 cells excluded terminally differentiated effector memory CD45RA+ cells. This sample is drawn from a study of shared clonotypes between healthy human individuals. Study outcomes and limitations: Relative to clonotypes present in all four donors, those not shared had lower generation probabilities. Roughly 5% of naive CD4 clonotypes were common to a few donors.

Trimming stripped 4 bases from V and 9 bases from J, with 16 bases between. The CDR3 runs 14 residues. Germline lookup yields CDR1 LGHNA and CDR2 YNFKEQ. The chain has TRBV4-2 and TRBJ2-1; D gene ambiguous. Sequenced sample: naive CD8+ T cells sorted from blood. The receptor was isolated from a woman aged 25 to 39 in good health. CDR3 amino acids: CASSPFKSLGEQFF. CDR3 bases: TGTGCCAGCAGCCCCTTTAAGTCTTTGGGTGAGCAGTTCTTC.